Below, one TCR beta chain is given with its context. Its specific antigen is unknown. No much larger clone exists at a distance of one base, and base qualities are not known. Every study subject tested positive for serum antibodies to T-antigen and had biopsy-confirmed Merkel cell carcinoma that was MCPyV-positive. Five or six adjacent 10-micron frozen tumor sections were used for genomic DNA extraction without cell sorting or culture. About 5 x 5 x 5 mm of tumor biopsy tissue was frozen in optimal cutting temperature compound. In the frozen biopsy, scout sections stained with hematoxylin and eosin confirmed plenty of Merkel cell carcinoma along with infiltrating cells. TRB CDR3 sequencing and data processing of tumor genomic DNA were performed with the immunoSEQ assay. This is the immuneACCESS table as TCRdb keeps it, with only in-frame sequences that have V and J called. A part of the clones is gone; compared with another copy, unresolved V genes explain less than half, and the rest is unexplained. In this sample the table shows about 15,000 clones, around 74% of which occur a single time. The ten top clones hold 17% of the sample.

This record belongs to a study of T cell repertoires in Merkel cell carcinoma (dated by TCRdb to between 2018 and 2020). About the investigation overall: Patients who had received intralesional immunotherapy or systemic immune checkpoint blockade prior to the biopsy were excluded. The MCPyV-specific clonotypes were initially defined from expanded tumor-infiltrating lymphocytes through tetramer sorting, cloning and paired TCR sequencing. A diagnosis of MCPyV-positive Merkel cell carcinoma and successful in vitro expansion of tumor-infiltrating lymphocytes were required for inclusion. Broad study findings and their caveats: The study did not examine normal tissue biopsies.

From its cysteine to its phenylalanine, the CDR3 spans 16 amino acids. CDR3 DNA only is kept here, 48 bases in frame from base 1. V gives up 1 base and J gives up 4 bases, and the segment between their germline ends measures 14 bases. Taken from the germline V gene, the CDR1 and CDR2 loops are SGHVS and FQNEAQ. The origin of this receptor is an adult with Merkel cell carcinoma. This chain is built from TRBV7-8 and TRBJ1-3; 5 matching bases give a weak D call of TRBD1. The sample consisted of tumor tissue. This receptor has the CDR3 CASSLVPGTSGNTIYF. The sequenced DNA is TGTGCCAGCAGCTTAGTCCCCGGGACTTCAGGAAACACCATATATTTT.